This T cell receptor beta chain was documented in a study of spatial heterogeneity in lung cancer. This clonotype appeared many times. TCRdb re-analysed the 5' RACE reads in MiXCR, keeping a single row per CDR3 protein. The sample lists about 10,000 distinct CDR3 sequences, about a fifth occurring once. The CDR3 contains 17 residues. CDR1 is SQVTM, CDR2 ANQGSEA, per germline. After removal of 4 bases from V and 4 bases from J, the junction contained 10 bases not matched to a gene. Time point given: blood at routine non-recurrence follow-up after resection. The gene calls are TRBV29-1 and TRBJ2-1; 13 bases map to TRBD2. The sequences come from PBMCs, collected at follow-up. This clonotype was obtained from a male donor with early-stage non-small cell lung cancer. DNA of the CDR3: TGCAGCGTTGGACTAGCGGGAGGCCTCAACCGATACAATGAGCAGTTCTTC. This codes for CSVGLAGGLNRYNEQFF.